This TCR beta chain was captured by sequencing in a study of T-cell memory formation after mild COVID-19 (dated by TCRdb to 2020 to 2023). For the study in its entirety: TCR sequence clusters from the two donors were largely donor specific. Longitudinal TCRalpha and TCRbeta repertoire sequencing tracked T-cell clones expanding and contracting after mild COVID-19 in two donors. Two young, previously healthy adult volunteers made up the cohort, one male and one female.

V loses 2 bases, J loses 4 bases, and the germline ends lie 5 bases apart. Measured from the cysteine to the phenylalanine, the CDR3 is 12 residues long. The CDR3 DNA has 36 bases and is translated from base 1. CDR1 is given as WSHSY and CDR2 as SAAADI, both from the germline V gene. The sequencer was an Illumina NovaSeq 6000. cDNA libraries for TCRalpha and TCRbeta were prepared by 5'RACE using constant-segment primers, with sample barcodes and unique molecular identifiers added. Trizol reagent was used to extract RNA from every sample. Library amplification was performed in two PCR steps, and a second sample barcode and Illumina TruSeq adapters were introduced in the second step. Libraries were sequenced on an Illumina NovaSeq with 2 x 150 bp paired-end reads. The paper's processing steps were these. Reads were demultiplexed and collapsed into UMI-guided consensus sequences with migec v1.2.7. Using mixcr v2.1.11, UMI consensuses were aligned to TRA and TRB V and J templates and then assembled into clonotypes. Clonotypes were classified as expanded or contracted when called significant by both edgeR and NoisET, with noise models trained on biological replicates. For edgeR calls, the cutoffs were a false discovery rate-adjusted p below 0.01 and a log2 fold-change threshold of 1. As an exploratory analysis of dynamics, PCA with hierarchical clustering was applied to max-normalized trajectories of the 1000 most abundant clonotypes. Separately sequenced CD4+ and CD8+ repertoires were used to assign the CD4 or CD8 phenotype of responding clones. Through fastp at Q25 and MiXCR, TCRdb rebuilt clones from the public reads, retaining in-frame beta chains. Identical CDR3 proteins give one entry, which carries the most common genes and DNA. It is TCRdb's table, rather than the study itself, that gives the V and J calls and clone size. This sample has some 300,000 distinct CDR3 sequences in its table, and less than 20% of those were observed once. The ten largest clones add up to over 20% of the sample.

This clonotype was counted only a few times. Which antigen it targets is not known. No base quality information exists; no much larger clone differs at one position. General findings and caveats noted by the study authors: Some responding clones were found in pre-infection memory, which suggests that pre-existing cross-reactive memory T cells took part in the SARS-CoV-2 response. Clones that contracted from day 15 to 85 showed balanced CD4/CD8 phenotypes, whereas a second wave of clones that expanded from day 15 to 37 leaned towards CD4+. Whether the second-wave clones peaking on day 37 were SARS-CoV-2 specific was not confirmed. Only two mild cases were covered by the study, and larger cohorts that include severe cases with pre-infection samples were considered necessary. Contracting CD4+ clones turned up mainly in the CM and EM memory subsets, whereas EMRA was where CD8+ clones were enriched.

Ficoll-Paque density gradient centrifugation was used to isolate PBMCs. The sequence links TRBV10-2 to TRBJ1-1; the D gene assignment is ambiguous. Sequenced sample: PBMCs or a T cell subset sorted from them (not recorded which). This receptor was identified in a man in his late teens or twenties who had mild COVID-19 (a few samples of this study predate the infection). The sample titles of this study are shuffled in the database, so cell type and time point are left out; the donor was told from shared clones. The DNA is as follows: TGCGCCAGCAGTGAGGGTTCCACTGAAGCTTTCTTT. Translated, it reads CASSEGSTEAFF.